This T cell receptor beta chain was identified during a study of vaccination and CD4 T cells after COVID-19 (dated by TCRdb to the early 2020s). Background for the entire study: Six males and four females were included in the convalescent cohort, with two Hispanic individuals, seven Caucasians, two Asians and one multiracial person represented. Two doses of either the Pfizer-BioNTech BNT162b2 vaccine (n=8) or the Moderna mRNA-1273 vaccine (n=2) were administered to participants. Post-COVID blood samples were collected from convalescent patients a median of about 92 days after diagnosis, with a range of about 35 to 161 days. Post-vaccine blood samples were collected a median of approximately eleven weeks after the second vaccine dose, ranging from about 13 to 241 days. Culture stimuli were overlapping spike peptide pools from SARS-CoV-2 and from the common cold coronaviruses HCoV-NL63, HCoV-OC43 and HCoV-229E. As controls, cultures received a CEFX viral epitope pool (the positive control), an HIV-1 Nef peptide pool (the negative control), or no peptide at all. The spike-specific CD4+ TCR repertoire was compared before and after mRNA vaccination in 10 COVID-19 convalescent patients and several infection-naive healthy vaccine recipients.

The library was built by means of PCR. DNA from cultured CD4+ T cells underwent TCR sequencing with the Oncomine TCR Beta short-read assay at the Johns Hopkins FTIC core. Genomic DNA was extracted from the cultured CD4+ T cells with the QIAamp micro DNA kit. Oncomine TCR Beta libraries from cultured CD4+ T cells were pooled with unique dual indexes and sequenced on an Illumina iSeq 100. In the original analysis: Non-productive sequences were filtered out, and CDR3s that did not start with C, did not end with F or W, or were shorter than 7 amino acids were discarded. Antigen-specific clonotypes were identified with the MANAFEST web application by comparing peptide-stimulated wells with reference and other culture wells. For a clone to be called positive, the clone needed an FDR below 0.05, an odds ratio above 5, and a productive frequency above 0.1% in at least two of three replicate wells. Cross-reactive clonotypes were defined as significantly expanded in both SARS-CoV-2 spike wells and at least one common cold coronavirus spike condition. CDR3 homology was assessed with Levenshtein distances (stringdist) and unrooted phylogenetic trees (ape) in R version 3.6.1. TCRdb reanalyzed the raw reads on its own, using fastp at Q25 for trimming and MiXCR for clone calling, and kept in-frame beta chains. Here each entry gathers all rows of one CDR3 protein and keeps the most common genes and DNA. These V and J calls originate from TCRdb's pipeline instead of the authors' own analysis. Present in this sample are about 10,000 distinct CDR3 sequences, around a quarter of which were seen just once. The ten largest clones take up 25% to 30% of the sample.

Reading from cysteine to phenylalanine, the CDR3 counts 15 amino acids. Just CDR3 DNA is preserved here, 45 bases in frame from base 1. The germline V gene supplies CDR1 KGHSH and CDR2 LQKENI. V and J are trimmed by 0 bases and 2 bases, and the gene matches miss 3 bases of the junction. About this clonotype itself: It lacks a known antigen. No qualities accompany the bases; no much larger clone lies one base away.

What the treatment or condition label conveys for this sample: approximately nine-day PBMC culture with coronavirus spike peptide pools or control peptides (ViraFEST assay). To expand antigen-specific T cells with peptide pools and then pick out the expanded clonotypes through TCR sequencing, the study relied on the ViraFEST assay. Negative nucleocapsid antibody tests before and after vaccination confirmed that the healthy vaccine recipients had no prior SARS-CoV-2 infection. Each well held approximately 2 million PBMCs cultured in IMDM containing roughly 5% human AB serum and approximately 9.1 IU/ml IL-2, with 10 ug/ml peptide pools added. On days 3 and 7, half of the culture medium was replaced with fresh IL-2-containing medium. After roughly 11 days of culture, CD4+ T cells were isolated by negative selection with the EasySep CD4+ T cell isolation kit. PBMCs were separated from whole blood using Ficoll-Paque Plus gradient centrifugation and then either used fresh or cryopreserved at -140C. Each culture condition was generally run in triplicate wells.

Study-wide conclusions, independent of this receptor: The median count of SARS-CoV-2-reactive clonotypes went up from 20 to 25 after infection to 38 after vaccination, although the change was not significant. Among the post-vaccine SARS-CoV-2-reactive clones in convalescent patients, a median around 90% showed up only after vaccination, which suggests vaccine-specific priming. The study included relatively few convalescent patients and did not analyze early timepoints after natural infection. Of the vaccine-specific clones found in convalescent patients, nearly all (304 of 307) were mono-reactive for SARS-CoV-2 spike instead of being cross-reactive with common cold coronaviruses.

Material: CD4+ T cells from blood, cultured in vitro, obtained before SARS-CoV-2 vaccination. The V and J genes are TRBV18 and TRBJ2-7, with TRBD2 identical over 8 junction bases. This sequence originates from a human donor who received a COVID-19 vaccine. Here is the DNA: TGTGCCAGCTCACCACCTAGCGGGGCCGCCTACGAGCAGTACTTC. It translates to CASSPPSGAAYEQYF.